This TCR beta chain was captured in a study of T cells in tumors after PD-1 blockade. Study background: Each patient got pembrolizumab 200 mg every 3 weeks or cemiplimab 350 mg every 2 weeks. Mean per blood sample: 113,528 templates (about 23,000-257,772), 35,000 to 45,000 unique clonotypes. Daily vismodegib 150 mg continued in a subset of anti-PD-1-treated patients.

Generated by immunoSEQ multiplex PCR, the TCRdb table keeps only in-frame clones and is missing some. This sample yields approximately 48,000 clones, of which 81% are seen a single time; 4% to 4.5% belongs to the top ten. The CDR3 sequence is 18 residues long. V was pared by 0 bases and J by 0 bases, with 16 bases between. CDR1 is SGHTA and CDR2 is FQGNSA in the germline V gene. Template: tumor biopsy or peripheral blood genomic DNA, roughly 616-6,500 ng per sample. Sequencing was performed on PBMCs, taken before anti-PD-1 treatment. The gene calls are TRBV7-2 and TRBJ2-3, with D possibly TRBD2 on 5 matching bases. The sequence came from a human donor with basal cell carcinoma. The CDR3 here is CASSLASSASGSTDTQYF. DNA for the CDR3: TGTGCCAGCAGCTTAGCGTCATCGGCCAGCGGTAGCACAGATACGCAGTATTTT.